This T cell receptor beta chain comes out of a study of type 1 regulatory T cells. TCRdb reprocessed the reads with MiXCR, giving one entry per CDR3 protein. The sample has more than 60,000 distinct CDR3 sequences, just under 50% seen once. Comments on this clonotype: Antigen unknown.

J gave up 6 bases and V 8 bases, and 14 bases lay outside the gene matches. CDR1 and CDR2 (germline): MNHEY, SVGAGI. CDR3 length: 15 amino acids. Source material: cultured non-Tr1 T cells, either the whole culture or a sorted T cell fraction (not recorded which). This receptor was taken from a human donor in good health. The chain combines TRBV6-5 with TRBJ1-2, with 8 bases aligning to TRBD1. In nucleotides, the CDR3 is TGTGCCAGCCTACAAAAACAGGGGGTTCTAAATGGCTACACCTTC. Amino acid sequence: CASLQKQGVLNGYTF.